The rows below give T cell receptor beta chains drawn from one sample of a study of CD8 T cells in ankylosing spondylitis. TCRdb reprocessed the 5' RACE reads via MiXCR and lists one record per CDR3 protein. The table shows 200,000 to 250,000 distinct CDR3 sequences, with more than 25% occurring only once. The sequenced sample was blood, either unsorted or a sorted T cell fraction (not recorded which). The receptors come from a male donor with ankylosing spondylitis or in good health (not recorded which). The CDR3 runs from the conserved cysteine through the conserved F or W. The D gene is left open where the match is weak. The size field is filled for only some rows; it gives once, few, many or a size class.

J gene	D gene	V gene	clone size	CDR3 DNA	CDR3 protein
TRBJ2-1	TRBD2	TRBV6-4	few	TGTGCCAGCAGTGACGGGACTAGGGGTGAGCAGTTCTTC	CASSDGTRGEQFF
TRBJ2-7	.	TRBV4-1	.	TGCGCCAGCAGCCAAGATGTAGGGTCTAAGATCAAGCAGTACTTC	CASSQDVGSKIKQYF
TRBJ2-7	.	TRBV10-3	.	TGTGCCATCAGTGGGGGGGACCAGGGCGTCCACGAGCAGTACTTC	CAISGGDQGVHEQYF
TRBJ1-6	.	TRBV10-3	.	TGTGCCAACCAAGACAGCTATAATTCACCCCTCCACTTT	CANQDSYNSPLHF
TRBJ2-3	TRBD2	TRBV6-1	many	TGTGCCAGCAGCACCGGCGGGCGCGGGGGGGCCACGCAGTATTTT	CASSTGGRGGATQYF
TRBJ2-1	.	TRBV27	.	TGTGCCAGCAGTTTATCTGGCGGGGCCTCCTACAATGAGCAGTTCTTC	CASSLSGGASYNEQFF
TRBJ2-5	.	TRBV20-1	few	TGCAGTGCTACCTCCGCGAGGTCGGGTGGAGAGACCCAGTACTTC	CSATSARSGGETQYF
TRBJ2-7	TRBD1	TRBV10-3	many	TGTGCCATCAGCGGGACAGGGGGAACCTACGAGCAGTACTTC	CAISGTGGTYEQYF
TRBJ2-1	.	TRBV20-1	.	TGCAGTGCTAGAGAGCGCCTCGGCGGGGGCCTCTACAATGAGCAGTTCTTC	CSARERLGGGLYNEQFF
TRBJ2-1	TRBD1	TRBV20-1	.	TGCAGTGCTCCCCCGGGACAGGGGGCGCAGAATGAGCAGTTCTTC	CSAPPGQGAQNEQFF
TRBJ1-5	.	TRBV12-3/TRBV12-4	.	TGTGCCAGCAGTCGTCACCGGGGCCAGCCCCAGCATTTT	CASSRHRGQPQHF
TRBJ1-6	TRBD1	TRBV9	.	TGTGCCAGCAGCGTAGGGGCAGGGGGCACCTATAATTCACCCCTCCACTTT	CASSVGAGGTYNSPLHF
TRBJ1-1	.	TRBV12-3/TRBV12-4	.	TGTGCCAGCAGTTCGGCGTTAGAAGCTTTCTTT	CASSSALEAFF
TRBJ2-7	TRBD2	TRBV5-6	.	TGTGCCAGCAGTAGGGAAGCGGGGGAAGAGCAGTACTTC	CASSREAGEEQYF
TRBJ2-2	.	TRBV20-1	few	TGCAGTGCTCGATTGGGCTTGACAGACACCGGGGAGCTGTTTTTT	CSARLGLTDTGELFF
TRBJ2-7	TRBD1	TRBV12-3/TRBV12-4	.	TGTGCCAGCAGCCCAGGACAGGGTGGTAGGAACGAGCAGTACTTC	CASSPGQGGRNEQYF
TRBJ2-3	TRBD2	TRBV5-8	once	TGTGCCAGCAGACAGACTAGCGGTAGAACGCAGTATTTT	CASRQTSGRTQYF
TRBJ2-3	.	TRBV5-1	.	TGCGCCAGCAGCACCGTGTGGGGTCCCACAGATACGCAGTATTTT	CASSTVWGPTDTQYF
TRBJ1-3	.	TRBV15	.	TGTGCCACCAGCAGAGATCCACACAGGGGAAACACCATATATTTT	CATSRDPHRGNTIYF
TRBJ2-5	TRBD1	TRBV6-5	.	TGTGCCAGCAGTTACCCGCCCTCAGGACAGGCAGCCCCCCAAGAGACCCAGTACTTC	CASSYPPSGQAAPQETQYF
TRBJ1-5	.	TRBV12-3/TRBV12-4	.	TGTGCCAGCGGCCGTGACAATCCGCCCCAGCATTTT	CASGRDNPPQHF
TRBJ2-7	TRBD2	TRBV20-1	.	TGCAGTGCTAGATTTAAGGTTGGCAGGGAGGGCGAGCAGTACTTC	CSARFKVGREGEQYF
TRBJ2-1	TRBD1	TRBV2	.	TGTGCCAGGGGACAGGGTTACAATGAGCAGTTCTTC	CARGQGYNEQFF
TRBJ2-5	.	TRBV5-1	.	TGCGCCAGCAGCTTGGCACTAGCAAACTTTGGTGAGACCCAGTACTTC	CASSLALANFGETQYF
TRBJ1-5	.	TRBV6-1	.	TGTGCCAGCAGTGAACACGGGCCCAGCAATCAGCCCCAGCATTTT	CASSEHGPSNQPQHF
TRBJ1-5	TRBD1	TRBV6-1	few	TGTGCCAGCAAATCCGTTCGACAGGGGGCCTGGAATCAGCCCCAGCATTTT	CASKSVRQGAWNQPQHF
TRBJ1-1	.	TRBV12-3/TRBV12-4	.	TGTGCCAGCAGCCTCAAGGAGGGGGTAAGGGCTTTCTTT	CASSLKEGVRAFF
TRBJ2-2	.	TRBV20-1	few	TGCAGTGCTAGAGAGGCCCGGAACACCGGGGAGCTGTTTTTT	CSAREARNTGELFF
TRBJ2-5	.	TRBV7-2	few	TGTGCCAGCAGCTTAAGTAGGTGGGAGACCCAGTACTTC	CASSLSRWETQYF
TRBJ2-5	.	TRBV5-1	few	TGCGCCAGCAGCGACCGGGTCTCCTCTGGGGCAGAGACCCAGTACTTC	CASSDRVSSGAETQYF
TRBJ2-7	TRBD1	TRBV6-1	few	TGTGCCAGCAGTAAATCGGGACAGGGCGCCTACGAGCAGTACTTC	CASSKSGQGAYEQYF
TRBJ2-7	TRBD1	TRBV27	.	TGTGCCAGCAGGGATCGACAGGGGGAGCAGTACTTC	CASRDRQGEQYF
TRBJ2-2	.	TRBV24-1	few	TGTGCCACCAGTGATTTGACTGCGAACACCGGGGAGCTGTTTTTT	CATSDLTANTGELFF
TRBJ2-7	.	TRBV7-9	.	TGTGCCAGCAGCTTAGGGCCAGGGCGGTCCTACGAGCAGTACTTC	CASSLGPGRSYEQYF
TRBJ1-1	.	TRBV20-1	few	TGCAGTGCTAGAGGACCCAGGGATGTCACTGAAGCTTTCTTT	CSARGPRDVTEAFF
TRBJ2-1	TRBD1	TRBV12-3/TRBV12-4	.	TGTGCCAGCAGCTCGGACAGGGGGCTGGGTGAGCAGTTCTTC	CASSSDRGLGEQFF
TRBJ2-7	TRBD2	TRBV20-1	few	TGCAGTGCGTCGGGGAGGGCGGCTTGGGAGCAGTACTTC	CSASGRAAWEQYF
TRBJ2-5	.	TRBV6-5	.	TGTGCCAGCAGTTACGGGCCAGGGGAGACCCAGTACTTC	CASSYGPGETQYF
TRBJ1-5	.	TRBV20-1	.	TGCAGTGCTAGCTCCTTGGGTCAGCCCCAGCATTTT	CSASSLGQPQHF
TRBJ2-7	.	TRBV10-3	many	TGTGCCATCAGTGAGCATAGCTACGAGCAGTACTTC	CAISEHSYEQYF
TRBJ2-2	TRBD2	TRBV7-9	once	TGTGCCAGCAGCTCCCCGGGACTAGTCAACACCGGGGAGCTGTTTTTT	CASSSPGLVNTGELFF
TRBJ2-7	.	TRBV5-5	.	TGTGCCAGCAGCTTGGTTTCTGGGCCCCCCGCCTACGAGCAGTACTTC	CASSLVSGPPAYEQYF
TRBJ2-3	.	TRBV5-1	.	TGCGCCAGCAGCTCCGGACAGATCACAGATACGCAGTATTTT	CASSSGQITDTQYF
TRBJ2-1	.	TRBV5-1	.	TGCGCCAGCAGCTTGTCAACCCGAAGCAATGAGCAGTTCTTC	CASSLSTRSNEQFF
TRBJ2-1	.	TRBV6-1	.	TGTGCCAGCAGTGTATGGGCTGATGAGCAGTTCTTC	CASSVWADEQFF
TRBJ2-3	.	TRBV20-1	few	TGCAGTGCCCAAAGGGAGTTAGATACGCAGTATTTT	CSAQRELDTQYF
TRBJ1-5	.	TRBV12-3/TRBV12-4	few	TGTGCCAGCAGTATCGGACGGAATCAGCCCCAGCATTTT	CASSIGRNQPQHF
TRBJ2-3	TRBD2	TRBV11-2	once	TGTGCCAGCAGCGGTCAAGTAGCTAGCGGGGGGCCCTCAGGGGCAGATACGCAGTATTTT	CASSGQVASGGPSGADTQYF
TRBJ2-2	.	TRBV28	.	TGTGCCAGCAGCCTTCGGGTAGCGGCGAACACCGGGGAGCTGTTTTTT	CASSLRVAANTGELFF
TRBJ2-1	.	TRBV9	.	TGTGCCAGCAGCGTAGCAGACTACAATGAGCAGTTCTTC	CASSVADYNEQFF